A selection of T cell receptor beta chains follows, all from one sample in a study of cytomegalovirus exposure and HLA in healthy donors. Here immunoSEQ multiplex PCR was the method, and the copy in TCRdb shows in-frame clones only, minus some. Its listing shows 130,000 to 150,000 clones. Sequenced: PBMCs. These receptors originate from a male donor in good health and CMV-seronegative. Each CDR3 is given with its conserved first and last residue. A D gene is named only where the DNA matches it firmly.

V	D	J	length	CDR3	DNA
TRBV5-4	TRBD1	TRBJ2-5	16	CASTVDRVNAKETQYF	TGTGCCAGCACCGTGGACAGGGTAAACGCTAAAGAGACCCAGTACTTC
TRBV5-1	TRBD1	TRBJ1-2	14	CASSSNRGGYGYTF	TGCGCCAGCAGCTCCAACAGGGGCGGCTATGGCTACACCTTC
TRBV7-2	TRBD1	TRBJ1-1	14	CASSFRDRVTEAFF	TGTGCCAGCAGCTTTAGGGACAGGGTCACTGAAGCTTTCTTT
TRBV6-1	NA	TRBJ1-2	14	CASSVTDNLYGYTF	TGTGCCAGCAGTGTAACAGATAACCTCTATGGCTACACCTTC
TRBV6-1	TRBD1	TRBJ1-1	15	CASSERQGARTEAFF	TGTGCCAGCAGTGAAAGACAGGGGGCGCGAACTGAAGCTTTCTTT
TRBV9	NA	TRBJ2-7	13	CASSVGEGYEQYF	TGTGCCAGCAGCGTAGGTGAGGGCTACGAGCAGTACTTC
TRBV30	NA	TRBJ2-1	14	CAWSRGGRENEQFF	TGTGCCTGGTCTAGGGGGGGGCGCGAAAATGAGCAGTTCTTC
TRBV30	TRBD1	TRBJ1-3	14	CAWLRGRSGSTIYF	TGTGCCTGGCTCAGGGGGCGCTCTGGAAGCACCATATATTTT
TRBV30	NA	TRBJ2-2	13	CAWSTQGSGELFF	TGTGCCTGGAGTACTCAGGGGTCCGGGGAGCTGTTTTTT
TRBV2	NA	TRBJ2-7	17	CASNGGGGFHLPYEQYF	TGTGCCAGCAATGGGGGAGGGGGGTTTCATCTTCCCTACGAGCAGTACTTC
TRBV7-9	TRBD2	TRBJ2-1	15	CASSPGGGSYNEQFF	TGTGCCAGCAGCCCGGGAGGTGGCTCCTACAATGAGCAGTTCTTC
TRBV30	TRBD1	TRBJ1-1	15	CAWNLGQGVDTEAFF	TGTGCCTGGAATTTGGGACAGGGGGTTGACACTGAAGCTTTCTTT
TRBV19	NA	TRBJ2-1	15	CASRPSHDRLNEQFF	TGTGCCAGTAGGCCCTCGCATGATCGACTCAATGAGCAGTTCTTC
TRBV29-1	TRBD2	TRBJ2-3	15	CSVLKGLADTDTQYF	TGCAGCGTACTCAAGGGACTAGCGGACACAGATACGCAGTATTTT
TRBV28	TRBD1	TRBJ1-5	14	CASSSTGAVQPQHF	TGTGCCAGCAGTTCGACAGGGGCAGTACAGCCCCAGCATTTT
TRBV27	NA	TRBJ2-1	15	CASSPQGLAVGEQFF	TGTGCCAGCAGTCCCCAGGGACTGGCAGTCGGGGAGCAGTTCTTC
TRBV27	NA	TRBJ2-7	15	CASSPPGTPGYEQYF	TGTGCCAGCAGTCCCCCCGGGACACCCGGCTACGAGCAGTACTTC
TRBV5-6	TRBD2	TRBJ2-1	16	CASSGLSGSLGYEQFF	TGTGCCAGCAGCGGTCTTAGCGGGAGCCTCGGGTATGAGCAGTTCTTC
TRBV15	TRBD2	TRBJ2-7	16	CATSRDSSGGFYEQYF	TGTGCCACCAGCAGAGATTCTAGCGGGGGTTTCTACGAGCAGTACTTC
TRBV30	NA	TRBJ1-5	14	CAWSVPDSRRPQHF	TGTGCCTGGAGTGTACCTGACAGCCGGCGGCCCCAGCATTTT
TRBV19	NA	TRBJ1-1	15	CASTPHPAGNTEAFF	TGTGCCAGTACCCCCCATCCGGCAGGGAACACTGAAGCTTTCTTT
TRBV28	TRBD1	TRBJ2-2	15	CASTTGTGSAGELFF	TGTGCCAGCACCACCGGGACAGGGAGCGCCGGGGAGCTGTTTTTT
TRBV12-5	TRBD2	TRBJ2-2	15	CASAIGGGRSGELFF	TGTGCTAGTGCCATCGGGGGGGGGAGGTCCGGGGAGCTGTTTTTT
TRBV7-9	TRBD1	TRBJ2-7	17	CASSAPTSTGQSYEQYF	TGTGCCAGCAGCGCCCCCACTTCTACGGGACAGTCTTACGAGCAGTACTTC
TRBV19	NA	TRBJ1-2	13	CASSVVVGYGYTF	TGTGCCAGTAGTGTCGTCGTCGGCTATGGCTACACCTTC
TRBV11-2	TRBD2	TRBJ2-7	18	CASSFRRSLAGGLYEQYF	TGTGCCAGCAGCTTCCGCCGTAGTCTAGCGGGAGGCCTTTACGAGCAGTACTTC
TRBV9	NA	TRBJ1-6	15	CASSSPGGLDSPLHF	TGTGCCAGCAGCTCCCCCGGGGGACTTGATTCACCCCTCCACTTT
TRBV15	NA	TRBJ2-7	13	CATSRDEGAEQYF	TGTGCCACCAGCAGAGATGAAGGGGCCGAGCAGTACTTC
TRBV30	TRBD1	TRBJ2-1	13	CAWSALQGAQQFF	TGTGCCTGGAGTGCCTTACAGGGGGCGCAGCAGTTCTTC
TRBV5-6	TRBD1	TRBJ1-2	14	CASRKWGQGIGYTF	TGTGCCAGCAGGAAGTGGGGACAGGGAATTGGCTACACCTTC
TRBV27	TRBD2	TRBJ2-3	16	CASSLIASGITDTQYF	TGTGCCAGCAGTTTGATCGCTAGCGGGATCACAGATACGCAGTATTTT